The T cell receptor (beta chain) described here comes from a study of cytomegalovirus exposure and HLA in healthy donors. Primers included in the PCR were 60 Vbeta and 13 Jbeta primers. Under the authors' procedure: Later work found 74 million or so unique TCR beta chains, with roughly 11 million shared. The data were produced by immunoSEQ multiplex PCR, yet TCRdb's version contains in-frame clones alone and is incomplete. Clonal size and the V and J genes are those of that table, whereas D and trimming came from the DNA. Of roughly 50,000 clones in the sample, about four fifths were seen once. The CDR3 totals 18 residues. Germline trimming cut 6 bases from V and 0 bases from J; bases unmatched to any gene: 13. Germline V gene sequence: CDR1 LNHDA, CDR2 SQIVND (reference sequence). Study results and caveats: Presence/absence analysis assumed near-uniform sequencing depth across donors. Later on, an analysis tied about 17,000 TCR beta sequences to HLA alleles at 0.05 false discovery rate. Among the sequence variants, a highly shared cluster was likely an artifact of sequencing.

Regarding this clone: Its target is unknown.

Sequencing was done on a sample of PBMCs. The chain recombines TRBV19 with TRBJ1-4; 7 nucleotides agree with TRBD1. This sequence originates from a woman aged 18-35 years in good health and CMV-seronegative. Here the CDR3 reads CASSTIPGQPATNEKLFF. DNA for the CDR3: TGTGCCAGTAGCACCATCCCGGGACAGCCTGCAACTAATGAAAAACTGTTTTTT.